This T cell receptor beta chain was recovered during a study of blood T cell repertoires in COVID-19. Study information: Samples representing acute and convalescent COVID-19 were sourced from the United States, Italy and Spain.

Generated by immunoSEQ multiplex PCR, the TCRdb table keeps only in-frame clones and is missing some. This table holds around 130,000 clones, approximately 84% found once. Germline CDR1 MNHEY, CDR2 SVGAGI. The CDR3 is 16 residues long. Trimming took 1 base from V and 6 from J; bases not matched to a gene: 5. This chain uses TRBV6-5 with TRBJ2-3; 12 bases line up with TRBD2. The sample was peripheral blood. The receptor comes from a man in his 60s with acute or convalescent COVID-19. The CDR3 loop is CASSYFSLAGGDTQYF. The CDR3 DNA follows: TGTGCCAGCAGTTACTTCTCTCTAGCGGGGGGGGATACGCAGTATTTT.